This T cell receptor (beta chain) derives from a study of shared clonotypes between healthy human individuals. Samples underwent the assay at deep level. Original handling: There were no quality scores in the junction-only immunoSEQ sequences, so filtering differed. Some clones are missing from TCRdb's copy, which holds only in-frame ones; the method was immunoSEQ multiplex PCR. The V and J calls and clone size are taken from that table; D and trimming were inferred from the DNA. The sample lists some 470,000 clones, over 65% seen once, with 10% to 15% in the top ten. The sequencing input was PBMCs. The sequence came from a woman aged 40 to 50 in good health. Some clones in this sample may be carry-over from other donors' samples.

DNA for the CDR3: TGTGCCAGCAGCTTAGGAGGTCGAGGGGTATCGGATACGCAGTATTTT. Translated, it gives CASSLGGRGVSDTQYF. The gene calls are TRBV7-8 and TRBJ2-3; either TRBD1 or TRBD2 may fit D (5 bases each). Trimming stripped 1 base from V and 6 bases from J, with 17 bases between. Germline V gives CDR1 SGHVS, CDR2 FQNEAQ. This CDR3 has 16 residues.